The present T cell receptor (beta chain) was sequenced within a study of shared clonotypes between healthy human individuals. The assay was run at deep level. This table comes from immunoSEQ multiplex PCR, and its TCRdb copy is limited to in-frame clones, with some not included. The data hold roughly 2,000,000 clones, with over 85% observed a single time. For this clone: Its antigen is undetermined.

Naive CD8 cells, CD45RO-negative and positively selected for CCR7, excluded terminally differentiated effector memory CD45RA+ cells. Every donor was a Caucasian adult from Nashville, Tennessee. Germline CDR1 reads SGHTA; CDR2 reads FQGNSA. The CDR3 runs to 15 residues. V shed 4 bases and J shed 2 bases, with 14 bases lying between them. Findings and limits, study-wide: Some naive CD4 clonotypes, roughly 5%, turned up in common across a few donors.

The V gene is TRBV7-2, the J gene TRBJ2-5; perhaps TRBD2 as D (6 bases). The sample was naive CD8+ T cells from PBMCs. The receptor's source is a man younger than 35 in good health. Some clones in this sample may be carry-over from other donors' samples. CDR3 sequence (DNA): TGTGCCAGCAGCTCGCGCAGGGACTGGCAAGAGACCCAGTACTTC. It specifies CASSSRRDWQETQYF.